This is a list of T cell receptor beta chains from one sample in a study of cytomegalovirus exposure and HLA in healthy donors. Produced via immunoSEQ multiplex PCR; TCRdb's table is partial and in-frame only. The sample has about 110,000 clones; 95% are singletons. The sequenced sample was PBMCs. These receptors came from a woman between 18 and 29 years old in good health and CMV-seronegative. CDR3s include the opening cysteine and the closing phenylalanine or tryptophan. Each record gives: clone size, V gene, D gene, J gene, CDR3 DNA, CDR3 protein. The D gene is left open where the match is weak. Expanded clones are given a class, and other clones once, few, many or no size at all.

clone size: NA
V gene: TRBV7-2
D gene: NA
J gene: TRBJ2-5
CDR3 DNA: TGTGCCAGCAGCTTACGACAGCGAGAAGAGACCCAGTACTTC
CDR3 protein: CASSLRQREETQYF

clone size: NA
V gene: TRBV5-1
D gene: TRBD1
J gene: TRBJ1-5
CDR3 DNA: TGCGCCAGCAGCCCGGGACAGAGCGTTAGCAATCAGCCCCAGCATTTT
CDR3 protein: CASSPGQSVSNQPQHF

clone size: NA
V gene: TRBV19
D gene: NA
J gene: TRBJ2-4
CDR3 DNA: TGTGCCAGTAGTATACAGGCTGCCAAAAACATTCAGTACTTC
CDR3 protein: CASSIQAAKNIQYF

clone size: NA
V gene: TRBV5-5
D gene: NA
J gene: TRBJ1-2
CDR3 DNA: TGTGCCAGCAGCTTGACGGGAGGGAGTGGCTACACCTTC
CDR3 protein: CASSLTGGSGYTF

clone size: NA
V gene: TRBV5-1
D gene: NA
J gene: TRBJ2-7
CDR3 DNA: TGCGCCAGCCAACCCACAGAGTCATGGGAGCAGTACTTC
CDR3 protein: CASQPTESWEQYF

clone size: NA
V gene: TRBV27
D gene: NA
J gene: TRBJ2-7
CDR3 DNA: TGTGCCAGCAGTTTTCTTTTAGCGAGCGAGCAGTACTTC
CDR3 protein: CASSFLLASEQYF

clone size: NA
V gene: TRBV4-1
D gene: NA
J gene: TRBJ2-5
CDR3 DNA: TGCGCCAGCAGCCAAGAATCTCGACTCCAAGAGACCCAGTACTTC
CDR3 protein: CASSQESRLQETQYF

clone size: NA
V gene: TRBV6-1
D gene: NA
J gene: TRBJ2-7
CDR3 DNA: TGTGCCAGCAAACCGATTTCAGGGTCTTACGAGCAGTACTTC
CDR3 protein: CASKPISGSYEQYF

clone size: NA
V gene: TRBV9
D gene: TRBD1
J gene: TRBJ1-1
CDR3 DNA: TGTGCCAGCAGCAAGCGGACAGGGGACCACACTGAAGCTTTCTTT
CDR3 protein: CASSKRTGDHTEAFF

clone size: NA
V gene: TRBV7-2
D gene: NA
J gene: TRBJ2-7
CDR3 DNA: TGTGCCAGCAGCTTGAAAACGTCTGGAGCGGGCCACCTCTACGAGCAGTACTTC
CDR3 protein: CASSLKTSGAGHLYEQYF

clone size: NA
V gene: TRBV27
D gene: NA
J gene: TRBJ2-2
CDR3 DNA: TGTGCCAGCAGTACCCCGGACAGCTGGAACACCGGGGAGCTGTTTTTT
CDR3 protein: CASSTPDSWNTGELFF

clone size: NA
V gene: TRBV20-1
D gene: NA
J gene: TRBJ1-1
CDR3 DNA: TGCAGTGCTAGAGATTACCCAGGGGCTTTCTTT
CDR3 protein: CSARDYPGAFF

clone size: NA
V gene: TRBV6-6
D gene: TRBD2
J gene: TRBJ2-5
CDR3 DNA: TGTGCCAGCAGGGGCGGGGGGGCCGGCGAGACCCAGTACTTC
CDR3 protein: CASRGGGAGETQYF

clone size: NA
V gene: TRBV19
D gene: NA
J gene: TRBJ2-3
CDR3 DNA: TGTGCCAGTAGTTTCCGGACAGGCACAGATACGCAGTATTTT
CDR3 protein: CASSFRTGTDTQYF

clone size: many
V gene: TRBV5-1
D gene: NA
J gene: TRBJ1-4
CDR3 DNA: TGCGCCAGCAGCTTAGCAGGATCAACTAATGAAAAACTGTTTTTT
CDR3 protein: CASSLAGSTNEKLFF

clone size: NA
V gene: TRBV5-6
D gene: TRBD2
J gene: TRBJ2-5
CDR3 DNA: TGTGCCAGCAGCTTGGGACTAGCGAGTCAAGAGACCCAGTACTTC
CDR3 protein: CASSLGLASQETQYF

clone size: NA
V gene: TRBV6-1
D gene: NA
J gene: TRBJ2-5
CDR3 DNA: TGTGCCAGCAGTGAATATAGTGAGCCGGGAAGGGAGACCCAGTACTTC
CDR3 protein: CASSEYSEPGRETQYF

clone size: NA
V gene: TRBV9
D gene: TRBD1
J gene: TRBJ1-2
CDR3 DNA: TGTGCCACCCACAACAGGGGGCTCCCTAACTATGGCTACACCTTC
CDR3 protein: CATHNRGLPNYGYTF

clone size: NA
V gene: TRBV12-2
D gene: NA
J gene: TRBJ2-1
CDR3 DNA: TGTGCAAGTCGGGGAGGGATAAACAATGAGCAGTTCTTC
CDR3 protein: CASRGGINNEQFF

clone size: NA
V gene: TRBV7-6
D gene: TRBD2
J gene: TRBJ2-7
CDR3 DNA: TGTGCCAGCAGCTGGGGAGGGTCTCGCGGAGATCGCTACGAGCAGTACTTC
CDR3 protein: CASSWGGSRGDRYEQYF

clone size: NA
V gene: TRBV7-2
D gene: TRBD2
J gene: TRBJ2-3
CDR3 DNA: TGTGCCAGCAGCCGGACTAGCGGTACAGATACGCAGTATTTT
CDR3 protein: CASSRTSGTDTQYF

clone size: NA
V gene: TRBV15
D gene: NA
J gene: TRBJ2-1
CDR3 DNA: TGTGCCACCAGCGGTCAGCGGGCCAGCTACAATGAGCAGTTCTTC
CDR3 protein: CATSGQRASYNEQFF

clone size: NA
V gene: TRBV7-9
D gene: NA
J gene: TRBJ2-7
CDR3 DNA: TGTGCCAGCAGCCCACAGAACGAGCAGTACTTC
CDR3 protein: CASSPQNEQYF

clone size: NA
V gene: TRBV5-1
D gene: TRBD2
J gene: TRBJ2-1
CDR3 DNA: TGCGCCAGCAGCTTTATAGCGGGGGGGTTCAATGAGCAGTTCTTC
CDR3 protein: CASSFIAGGFNEQFF

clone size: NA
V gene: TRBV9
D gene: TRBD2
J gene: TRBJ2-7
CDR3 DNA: TGTGCCAGCAGCGTCCGGGGGGGCTCCTACGAGCAGTACTTC
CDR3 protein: CASSVRGGSYEQYF

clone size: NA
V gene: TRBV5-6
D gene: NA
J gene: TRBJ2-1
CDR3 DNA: TGTGCCAGCACCCCCTACCCCCCCTACAATGAGCAGTTCTTC
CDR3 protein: CASTPYPPYNEQFF

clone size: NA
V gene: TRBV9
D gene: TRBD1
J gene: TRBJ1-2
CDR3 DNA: TGTGCCAGCACCCGGGGACAGAGTAACTATGGCTACACCTTC
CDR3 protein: CASTRGQSNYGYTF

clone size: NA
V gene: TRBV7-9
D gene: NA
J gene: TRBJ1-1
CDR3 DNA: TGTGCCAGCAGCTTAAGGGGCGGTGCGGCTTTCTTT
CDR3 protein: CASSLRGGAAFF

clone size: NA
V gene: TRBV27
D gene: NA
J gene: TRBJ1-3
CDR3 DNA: TGTGCCAGCAGTACCACCTTCACAGGGAACACCATATATTTT
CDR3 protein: CASSTTFTGNTIYF

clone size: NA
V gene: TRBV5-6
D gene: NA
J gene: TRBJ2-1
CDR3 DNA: TGTGCCAGCAGCTTGGGTGGCTTCTACAATGAGCAGTTCTTC
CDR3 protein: CASSLGGFYNEQFF

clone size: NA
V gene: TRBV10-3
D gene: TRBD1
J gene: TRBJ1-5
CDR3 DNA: TGTGCCATCAGCGGGACAGGGGTAAATCAGCCCCAGCATTTT
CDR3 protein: CAISGTGVNQPQHF